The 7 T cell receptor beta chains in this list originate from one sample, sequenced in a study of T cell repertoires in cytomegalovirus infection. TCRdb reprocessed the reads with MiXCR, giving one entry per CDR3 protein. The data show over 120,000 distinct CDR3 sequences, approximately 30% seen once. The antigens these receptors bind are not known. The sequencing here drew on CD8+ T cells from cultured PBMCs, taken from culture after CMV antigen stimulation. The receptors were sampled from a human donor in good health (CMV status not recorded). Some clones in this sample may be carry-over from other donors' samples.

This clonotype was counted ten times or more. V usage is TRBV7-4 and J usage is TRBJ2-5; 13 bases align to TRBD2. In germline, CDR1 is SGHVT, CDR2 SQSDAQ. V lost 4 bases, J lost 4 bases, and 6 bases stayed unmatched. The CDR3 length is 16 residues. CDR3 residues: CASSSGLAGDRETQYF. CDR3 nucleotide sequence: TGTGCCAGCAGCTCCGGACTAGCGGGGGACCGAGAGACCCAGTACTTC.

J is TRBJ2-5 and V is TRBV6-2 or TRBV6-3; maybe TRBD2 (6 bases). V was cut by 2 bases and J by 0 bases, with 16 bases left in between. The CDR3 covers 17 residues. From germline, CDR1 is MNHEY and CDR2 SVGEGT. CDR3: CASSYPFTGVNQETQYF. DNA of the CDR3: TGTGCCAGCAGTTACCCCTTCACGGGAGTAAACCAAGAGACCCAGTACTTC.

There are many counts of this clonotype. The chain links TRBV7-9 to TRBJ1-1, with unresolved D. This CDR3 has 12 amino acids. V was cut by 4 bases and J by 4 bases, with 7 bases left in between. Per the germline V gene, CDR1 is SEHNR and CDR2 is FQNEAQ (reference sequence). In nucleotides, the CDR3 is TGTGCCAGCAGCTCTCAAAGCACTGAAGCTTTCTTT. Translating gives CASSSQSTEAFF.

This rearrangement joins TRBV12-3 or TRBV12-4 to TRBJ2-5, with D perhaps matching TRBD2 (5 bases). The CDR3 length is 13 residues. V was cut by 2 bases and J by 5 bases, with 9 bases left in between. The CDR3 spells CASSLRGLETQYF. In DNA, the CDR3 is TGTGCCAGCAGTTTACGGGGTTTGGAGACCCAGTACTTC.

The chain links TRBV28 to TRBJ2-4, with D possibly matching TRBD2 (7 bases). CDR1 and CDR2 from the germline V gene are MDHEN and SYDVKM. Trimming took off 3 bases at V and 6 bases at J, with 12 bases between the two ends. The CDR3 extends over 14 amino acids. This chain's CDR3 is CASSFEGGTNIQYF. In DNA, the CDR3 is TGTGCCAGCAGTTTTGAGGGGGGGACAAACATTCAGTACTTC.

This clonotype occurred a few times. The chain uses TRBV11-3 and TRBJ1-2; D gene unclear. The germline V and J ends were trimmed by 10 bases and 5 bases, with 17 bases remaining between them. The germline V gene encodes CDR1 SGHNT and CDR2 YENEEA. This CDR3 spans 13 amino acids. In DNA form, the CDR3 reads TGTGCCACAATAGGTCGGCAGTCGTATGGCTACACCTTC. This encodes CATIGRQSYGYTF.

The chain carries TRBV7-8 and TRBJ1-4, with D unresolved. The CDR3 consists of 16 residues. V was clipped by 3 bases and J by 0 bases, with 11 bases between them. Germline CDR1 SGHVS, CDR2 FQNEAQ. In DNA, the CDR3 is TGTGCCAGCAGCTTGGGCAGACCTACAACTAATGAAAAACTGTTTTTT. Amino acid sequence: CASSLGRPTTNEKLFF.